This TCR beta chain was sequenced during a study of T-cell memory formation after mild COVID-19. Across the study: Largely donor-specific sequence clusters came from a couple of donors. The study, taken as a whole, reports: Later expanders leaned CD4+, whereas clones that contracted between day 15 and 85 were balanced CD4/CD8. Mainly CM and EM harbored the contracting CD4+ clones; mainly EMRA harbored the CD8+ ones.

Many counts were recorded for this clonotype. Its matching antigen is unknown. This CDR3 region has 14 residues. V gave up 1 base and J gave up 8 bases; unmatched junction bases: 2. Germline CDR1 DFQATT, CDR2 SNEGSKA (reference sequence). TCRdb re-called the 5' RACE reads with MiXCR, one entry per CDR3 protein. Among some 150,000 distinct CDR3 sequences listed, about 6.1% were seen once. This clonotype was sampled from an adult woman who had mild COVID-19 (a few samples of this study predate the infection). Cell type and time point are not known. The sequenced material came from PBMCs or a T cell subset sorted from them (not recorded which). This chain links TRBV20-1 with TRBJ1-6; 10 nucleotides agree with TRBD1. In DNA form, the CDR3 reads TGCAGTGCTAGAGCTGGGACAGGGGATTCACCCCTCCACTTT. Translating it yields CSARAGTGDSPLHF.